Listed below are T cell receptor beta chains from one sample, sequenced in a study of blood T cell repertoires in COVID-19. The repertoire was sequenced with immunoSEQ multiplex PCR; TCRdb's copy has only in-frame clones and lacks some. The sample consists of almost 400,000 clones, roughly nine tenths of them appearing once. Sequenced material: PBMCs or T cells enriched from blood (not recorded which). Every receptor here comes from a woman in her thirties who had recovered from COVID-19. Both conserved end residues are part of each CDR3. D genes are given only for firm matches. The size field is filled for only some rows; it gives once, few, many or a size class.

d_gene | j_gene | len | v_gene | abundance | CDR3aa | CDR3nt
TRBD1 | TRBJ1-2 | 14 | TRBV6-5 | NA | CASRRGQGDYGYTF | TGTGCCAGCAGACGGGGACAGGGAGACTATGGCTACACCTTC
NA | TRBJ1-4 | 13 | TRBV19 | NA | CASSSGRNEKLFF | TGTGCCAGTAGTAGTGGGAGGAATGAAAAACTGTTTTTT
NA | TRBJ2-7 | 12 | TRBV19 | NA | CASSNRTYEQYF | TGTGCCAGTAGTAACCGGACTTACGAGCAGTACTTC
NA | TRBJ2-7 | 16 | TRBV9 | NA | CASSVGSGALSYEQYF | TGTGCCAGCAGCGTAGGGAGTGGAGCACTCTCCTACGAGCAGTACTTC
NA | TRBJ1-4 | 14 | TRBV2 | NA | CASTQEGGGEKLFF | TGTGCCAGCACCCAGGAGGGTGGGGGTGAAAAACTGTTTTTT
NA | TRBJ2-1 | 13 | TRBV7-3 | NA | CASSLPGSSEQFF | TGTGCCAGCAGCTTACCGGGGTCAAGTGAGCAGTTCTTC
NA | TRBJ1-2 | 12 | TRBV6-5 | NA | CASRGDTYGYTF | TGTGCCAGCCGGGGGGACACCTATGGCTACACCTTC
TRBD2 | TRBJ2-7 | 15 | TRBV30 | NA | CAWSVPGGRQYEQYF | TGTGCCTGGAGTGTACCGGGCGGGAGGCAATACGAGCAGTACTTC
TRBD1 | TRBJ1-2 | 14 | TRBV6-5 | NA | CASSKTGALYGYTF | TGTGCCAGCAGCAAAACAGGGGCCCTATATGGCTACACCTTC
NA | TRBJ1-2 | 15 | TRBV4-1 | few | CASSHSQGLNYGYTF | TGCGCCAGCAGCCATAGCCAGGGACTCAACTATGGCTACACCTTC
NA | TRBJ2-6 | 15 | TRBV6-6 | NA | CASTPDRSGANVLTF | TGTGCCAGCACCCCGGACAGATCCGGGGCCAACGTCCTGACTTTC
NA | TRBJ2-1 | 15 | TRBV30 | NA | CAWNQVVSSLNEQFF | TGTGCCTGGAATCAGGTTGTCTCCTCCCTGAATGAGCAGTTCTTC
TRBD1 | TRBJ1-2 | 16 | TRBV6-1 | NA | CASSGSIGQGADGYTF | TGTGCCAGCAGTGGTTCTATTGGTCAGGGGGCAGATGGCTACACCTTC
NA | TRBJ1-3 | 15 | TRBV3-1/TRBV3-2 | few | CASSTPDWAGNTIYF | TGTGCCAGCAGCACTCCGGACTGGGCTGGAAACACCATATATTTT
NA | TRBJ1-1 | 13 | TRBV29-1 | NA | CSVARGSDTEAFF | TGCAGCGTTGCCAGGGGTTCTGACACTGAAGCTTTCTTT
TRBD1 | TRBJ2-7 | 15 | TRBV4-1 | NA | CASSQGTVALYEQYF | TGCGCCAGCAGCCAGGGGACAGTGGCACTTTACGAGCAGTACTTC
TRBD2 | TRBJ2-7 | 17 | TRBV7-9 | few | CASSLASGAGGLSEQYF | TGTGCCAGCAGCTTAGCGTCAGGAGCGGGGGGCCTCTCCGAGCAGTACTTC
TRBD1 | TRBJ2-4 | 17 | TRBV19 | NA | CASSTPKGALSKNIQYF | TGTGCCAGTAGTACACCGAAGGGGGCTTTGTCCAAAAACATTCAGTACTTC
NA | TRBJ1-2 | 14 | TRBV6-5 | NA | CASSSTNPNYGYTF | TGTGCCAGCAGTTCAACTAACCCGAACTATGGCTACACCTTC
NA | TRBJ1-2 | 12 | TRBV15 | NA | CATSRDTGSYTF | TGTGCCACCAGCAGAGATACAGGGAGCTACACCTTC
NA | TRBJ2-3 | 13 | TRBV24-1 | NA | CATSDSYTDTQYF | TGTGCCACCAGTGATTCTTACACAGATACGCAGTATTTT
TRBD1 | TRBJ2-7 | 14 | TRBV9 | NA | CASSPGQGPYEQYF | TGTGCCAGCAGCCCTGGACAGGGGCCCTACGAGCAGTACTTC
TRBD2 | TRBJ2-1 | 14 | TRBV28 | NA | CASAREPSYNEQFF | TGTGCCAGCGCGCGGGAGCCGTCCTACAATGAGCAGTTCTTC
NA | TRBJ2-2 | 13 | TRBV30 | NA | CAWGSRTPGELFF | TGTGCCTGGGGGTCCCGAACACCGGGGGAGCTGTTTTTT
NA | TRBJ1-1 | 13 | TRBV30 | NA | CAWSVLRGTEAFF | TGTGCCTGGAGTGTACTCAGGGGCACTGAAGCTTTCTTT
NA | TRBJ2-7 | 15 | TRBV6-5 | NA | CASSYSPGLNYEQYF | TGTGCCAGCAGTTACTCTCCAGGCTTAAACTACGAGCAGTACTTC
NA | TRBJ1-2 | 15 | TRBV18 | once | CASSPIPGKNYGYTF | TGTGCCAGCTCACCAATCCCGGGGAAGAACTATGGCTACACCTTC
NA | TRBJ2-7 | 15 | TRBV4-1 | NA | CASSHSQGLLHEQYF | TGCGCCAGCAGCCACTCACAGGGTCTCCTTCACGAGCAGTACTTC
NA | TRBJ1-5 | 14 | TRBV6-5 | NA | CASKGGARYQPQHF | TGTGCCAGCAAAGGGGGGGCGCGGTATCAGCCCCAGCATTTT
NA | TRBJ1-4 | 14 | TRBV28 | NA | CASSFRANAEKLFF | TGTGCCAGCAGTTTTCGCGCAAATGCTGAAAAACTGTTTTTT
NA | TRBJ1-1 | 14 | TRBV7-2 | NA | CASSLDGGAAEAFF | TGTGCCAGCAGCTTAGATGGGGGCGCGGCTGAAGCTTTCTTT
NA | TRBJ2-3 | 14 | TRBV5-1 | NA | CASSLNADTDTQYF | TGCGCCAGCAGCTTGAACGCGGACACAGATACGCAGTATTTT
NA | TRBJ1-4 | 13 | TRBV7-9 | few | CASSLGGPEKLFF | TGTGCCAGCAGCTTAGGAGGCCCTGAAAAACTGTTTTTT
TRBD2 | TRBJ2-1 | 15 | TRBV10-3 | NA | CAIRTSGGDYNEQFF | TGTGCCATCAGAACAAGCGGGGGGGACTACAATGAGCAGTTCTTC
TRBD2 | TRBJ2-3 | 17 | TRBV4-2 | once | CASSHPRSGGGLDTQYF | TGTGCCAGCAGCCACCCACGAAGCGGGGGGGGTTTGGATACGCAGTATTTT
NA | TRBJ1-5 | 16 | TRBV4-2 | NA | CASSQDGRHLNQPQHF | TGTGCCAGCAGCCAAGATGGAAGACACCTCAATCAGCCCCAGCATTTT
NA | TRBJ2-7 | 13 | TRBV6-5 | NA | CASSSTGLHEQYF | TGTGCCAGCAGTTCGACGGGACTCCACGAGCAGTACTTC
NA | TRBJ1-5 | 15 | TRBV10-3 | NA | CAISESGGSNQPQHF | TGTGCCATCAGTGAGTCCGGGGGGAGCAATCAGCCCCAGCATTTT
TRBD1 | TRBJ1-1 | 16 | TRBV28 | NA | CASSPNKAARGTEAFF | TGTGCCAGCAGCCCTAACAAGGCGGCCAGGGGGACTGAAGCTTTCTTT
TRBD1 | TRBJ2-7 | 15 | TRBV19 | NA | CASSAGQGVFYEQYF | TGTGCCAGTAGTGCGGGACAGGGGGTTTTCTACGAGCAGTACTTC
NA | TRBJ1-5 | 14 | TRBV2 | NA | CASSYRESNQPQHF | TGTGCCAGCAGTTACAGGGAGAGCAATCAGCCCCAGCATTTT
TRBD2 | TRBJ2-1 | 16 | TRBV9 | NA | CASSLGLAGDYNEQFF | TGTGCCAGCAGCTTAGGACTAGCGGGAGACTACAATGAGCAGTTCTTC
TRBD1 | TRBJ1-1 | 18 | TRBV18 | NA | CASSPLPSGGALHTEAFF | TGTGCCAGCTCACCACTCCCCTCAGGGGGTGCACTTCACACTGAAGCTTTCTTT
NA | TRBJ2-1 | 14 | TRBV19 | NA | CASRGGQIYNEQFF | TGTGCCAGCCGAGGCGGGCAAATCTACAATGAGCAGTTCTTC
TRBD2 | TRBJ2-7 | 12 | TRBV6-2/TRBV6-3 | NA | CASSKRGGEQYF | TGTGCCAGCAGCAAACGGGGGGGAGAGCAGTACTTC
TRBD1 | TRBJ1-2 | 16 | TRBV7-9 | NA | CASSIGTGNSNYGYTF | TGTGCCAGCAGCATCGGGACAGGGAACTCTAACTATGGCTACACCTTC
TRBD2 | TRBJ2-3 | 14 | TRBV28 | NA | CASSLSGGTDTQYF | TGTGCCAGCAGTCTTAGCGGGGGCACAGATACGCAGTATTTT
TRBD1 | TRBJ2-7 | 14 | TRBV7-9 | NA | CASNAGGSPLQQYF | TGTGCCAGCAACGCAGGGGGAAGTCCCCTACAGCAGTACTTC
NA | TRBJ2-7 | 14 | TRBV5-1 | NA | CASSSGLTSYEQYF | TGCGCCAGCAGCTCCGGACTAACCTCCTACGAGCAGTACTTC
NA | TRBJ2-5 | 15 | TRBV5-1 | NA | CASSDVFANQETQYF | TGCGCCAGCAGTGATGTGTTCGCTAACCAAGAGACCCAGTACTTC
NA | TRBJ1-1 | 15 | TRBV15 | NA | CATSRAGHSNTEAFF | TGTGCCACCAGCAGAGCTGGACACTCGAACACTGAAGCTTTCTTT
TRBD1 | TRBJ2-7 | 15 | TRBV7-6 | NA | CASSSRQGYYYEQYF | TGTGCCAGCAGCTCACGACAGGGTTACTACTACGAGCAGTACTTC